Shown below are 15 T cell receptor beta chains from a single sample sequenced in a study of T cells in localized non-small cell lung cancer. Assay: immunoSEQ multiplex PCR; the TCRdb copy retains only in-frame clones and omits some. The sample records fewer than 3,000 clones, about 32% being singletons. The sample here was lung tumor tissue, taken before any cancer treatment. These receptors all come from a man aged 35-69 years with stage II lung adenocarcinoma.

This chain connects TRBV19 to TRBJ1-1; TRBD1 might be the D (5 bases). The V end was cut by 3 bases, the J end by 6 bases, with 11 bases between. Germline assignment: CDR1 LNHDA and CDR2 SQIVND (reference sequence). The CDR3 is 13 residues long. CDR3 DNA sequence: TGTGCCAGTAGTATCCCCAGGGTTTCTGAAGCTTTCTTT. Residues: CASSIPRVSEAFF.

There are a few counts of this clone. V usage is TRBV11-3 and J usage is TRBJ2-6; 7 nucleotides match TRBD1. Looked up from germline, CDR1 is SGHNT and CDR2 is YENEEA. This CDR3 is 15 amino acids long. V was pared by 4 bases and J by 0 bases, with 0 bases of the junction left unmatched. CDR3 amino acids: CASSWDSSGANVLTF. CDR3 nucleotide sequence: TGTGCCAGCAGCTGGGACAGCTCTGGGGCCAACGTCCTGACTTTC.

This clone came up a few times. The chain has TRBV7-8 and TRBJ1-1, with 7 bases fitting TRBD1. CDR1 and CDR2 (germline): SGHVS, FQNEAQ. The J segment lost 5 bases and the V segment lost 6 bases, leaving 6 bases of the junction unmatched. The CDR3 extends over 13 amino acids. Written as DNA, the CDR3 is TGTGCCAGCAGGTACAGGGGAGGAACTGAAGCTTTCTTT. Its protein product is CASRYRGGTEAFF.

Of note for this clone: A junction boundary mismatches the germline segment, possibly from a read error. The gene calls are TRBV9 and TRBJ1-3, with no clear D. Germline CDR1 SGDLS, CDR2 YYNGEE. The CDR3 totals 16 residues. The CDR3 reads CANSVVQHLSGNTIYF. CDR3 in DNA: TGTGCCAACAGCGTTGTCCAACATCTCTCTGGAAACACCATATATTTT.

The chain combines TRBV11-3 with TRBJ1-3; TRBD1 matches 7 bases. Trimming cost V 2 bases and J 0 bases; bases outside gene matches: 7. This CDR3 is built from 17 residues. In germline, CDR1 is SGHNT, CDR2 YENEEA. The CDR3 bases are TGTGCCAGCAGCTTAAACCCGGGACAGAGCTCTGGAAACACCATATATTTT. Its protein product is CASSLNPGQSSGNTIYF.

The table lists this clone with a few counts. Germline is not matched at one junction end, which may reflect a read error. This sequence joins TRBV7-1 and TRBJ1-4, with D perhaps matching TRBD1 (6 bases). TRBV7-1 carries the ORF label, with uncertain function. The CDR3 loop spans 13 amino acids. CDR3 in amino acids: CASSSGVGEKLFF. CDR3 DNA sequence: TGTGCCAGCAGTTCAGGGGTCGGTGAAAAACTGTTTTTT.

The rearrangement uses TRBV15 and TRBJ2-2; the D is unclear. Germline CDR1 and CDR2: LNHNV and YYDKDF (reference sequence). Trimming cost V 0 bases and J 1 base, with 9 bases left between them. This CDR3 has 16 residues. The CDR3 is CATSRDVQMNTGELFF. CDR3 sequence (DNA): TGTGCCACCAGCAGAGATGTACAGATGAACACCGGGGAGCTGTTTTTT.

This chain uses TRBV18 with TRBJ2-2, with no clear D. This CDR3 has 16 amino acids. Germline loops: CDR1 KGHSH, CDR2 LQKENI. Trimming shortened V by 4 bases and J by 3 bases, and 15 bases separated the two germline ends. The CDR3 region has the DNA TGTGCCAGCTCACTTCCGGAACAGTCGGACACCGGGGAGCTGTTTTTT. Amino acid sequence: CASSLPEQSDTGELFF.

This chain connects TRBV19 to TRBJ1-1; tentative D call: TRBD1 (5 bases). The V gene lost 5 bases and the J gene lost 1 base, with 11 bases spanning the gap. The V gene's germline CDR1 is LNHDA and CDR2 SQIVND (reference sequence). CDR3 length equals 14 residues. The CDR3 bases are TGTGCCAGTAGTCTACAGGTGGAGAACACTGAAGCTTTCTTT. It codes for CASSLQVENTEAFF.

Concerning this clone: The identical CDR3 is also encoded by other nucleotide sequences in the sample. The V call is TRBV19, the J call TRBJ2-5; D is possibly TRBD2 (6 bases). Germline loops: CDR1 LNHDA, CDR2 SQIVND (reference sequence). Trimming removed 3 bases at V and 5 bases at J, with 16 bases between. This CDR3 contains 15 residues. The CDR3 nucleotides read TGTGCCAGTAGTATGGCCGGGGGAGGCGGGGAGACCCAGTACTTC. It encodes CASSMAGGGGETQYF.

V and J are TRBV11-3 and TRBJ2-2; 9 positions match TRBD2. There are 16 residues in the CDR3. Germline V gene data show CDR1 as SGHNT and CDR2 as YENEEA. Trimming took 4 bases from V and 2 from J; bases not matched to a gene: 5. CDR3 residues: CASSYGTSSNTGELFF. The DNA of the CDR3 is TGTGCCAGCAGCTACGGGACTAGCTCCAACACCGGGGAGCTGTTTTTT.

The sample holds one count of this clone. This rearrangement joins TRBV25-1 to TRBJ1-2; 8 bases map to TRBD1. CDR1 and CDR2 (germline): MGHDK, SYGVNS. The CDR3 has 15 residues. Unmatched junction bases numbered 3, after V lost 1 base and J lost 2 bases. The CDR3 loop is CASSESGGRNYGYTF. In DNA form, the CDR3 reads TGTGCCAGCAGTGAATCAGGGGGCAGGAACTATGGCTACACCTTC.

This clone was counted a few times. The chain recombines TRBV6-8 with TRBJ1-2, with a possible D match to TRBD1 (6 bases). Germline CDR1 reads MNHGY; CDR2 reads SAAAGT. Trimming pared 0 bases from V and 7 bases from J, leaving 21 bases between. This CDR3 contains 17 residues. The CDR3 DNA reads TGTGCCAGCAGTTACTCAGTCGGGACAAGGGGGACTGCTGGCTACACCTTC. Protein product: CASSYSVGTRGTAGYTF.

This clone was found a few times. The chain combines TRBV28 with TRBJ1-2; D perhaps matches TRBD1 (5 bases). The CDR3 runs 12 residues. Trimming left V 10 bases short and J 2 bases short, with 11 bases between. Germline assignment: CDR1 MDHEN and CDR2 SYDVKM. The CDR3 loop reads CATLGGNYGYTF. The DNA for the CDR3 is TGTGCCACCCTCGGGGGGAACTATGGCTACACCTTC.

The J gene is TRBJ2-7, the V gene TRBV9; 9 nucleotides align to TRBD1. Germline V lookup: CDR1 SGDLS, CDR2 YYNGEE. The CDR3 runs to 14 residues. Trimming removed 2 bases from V and 2 bases from J; junction bases left unmatched: 2. The DNA for the CDR3 is TGTGCCAGCAGCGTCGGGACAGGGCCCTACGAGCAGTACTTC. Translated, it gives CASSVGTGPYEQYF.